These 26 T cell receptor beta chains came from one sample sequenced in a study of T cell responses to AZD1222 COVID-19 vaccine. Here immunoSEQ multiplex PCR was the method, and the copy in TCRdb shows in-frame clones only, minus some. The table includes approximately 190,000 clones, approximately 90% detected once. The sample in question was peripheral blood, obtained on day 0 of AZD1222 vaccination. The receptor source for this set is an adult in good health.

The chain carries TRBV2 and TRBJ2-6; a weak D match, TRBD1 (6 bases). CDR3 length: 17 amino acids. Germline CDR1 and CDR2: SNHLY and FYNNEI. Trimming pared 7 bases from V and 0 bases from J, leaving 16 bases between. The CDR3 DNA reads TGTGCCAGCACTGGGGGCGTTATAGGCTCTGGGGCCAACGTCCTGACTTTC. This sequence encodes CASTGGVIGSGANVLTF.

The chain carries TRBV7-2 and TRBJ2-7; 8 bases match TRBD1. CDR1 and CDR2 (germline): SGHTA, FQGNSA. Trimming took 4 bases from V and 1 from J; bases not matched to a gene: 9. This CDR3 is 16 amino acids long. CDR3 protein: CASSYQGQAGSYEQYF. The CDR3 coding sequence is TGTGCCAGCAGCTACCAGGGACAGGCTGGATCCTACGAGCAGTACTTC.

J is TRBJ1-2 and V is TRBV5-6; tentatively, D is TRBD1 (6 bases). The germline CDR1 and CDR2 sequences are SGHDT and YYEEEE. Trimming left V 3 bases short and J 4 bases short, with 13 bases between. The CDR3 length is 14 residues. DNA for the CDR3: TGTGCCAGCAGCTATCAGGACAGCGCCTATGGCTACACCTTC. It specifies CASSYQDSAYGYTF.

The CDR3 sequence is CASSLKGGNTEAFF. The CDR3 coding sequence is TGTGCCAGCAGCCTTAAGGGGGGGAACACTGAAGCTTTCTTT. The gene calls are TRBV7-9 and TRBJ1-1; perhaps TRBD1 as D (6 bases). CDR1 and CDR2 from the germline V gene are SEHNR and FQNEAQ (reference sequence). The CDR3 has 14 amino acids. V was trimmed by 5 bases and J by 1 base, leaving 11 bases between them.

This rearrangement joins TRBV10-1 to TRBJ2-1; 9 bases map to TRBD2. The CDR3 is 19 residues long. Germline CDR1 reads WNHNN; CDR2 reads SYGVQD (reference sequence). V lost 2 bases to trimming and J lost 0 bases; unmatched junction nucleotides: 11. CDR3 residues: CASSEPSGAPPSSYNEQFF. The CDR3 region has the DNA TGCGCCAGCAGTGAGCCTAGCGGGGCGCCCCCCAGCTCCTACAATGAGCAGTTCTTC.

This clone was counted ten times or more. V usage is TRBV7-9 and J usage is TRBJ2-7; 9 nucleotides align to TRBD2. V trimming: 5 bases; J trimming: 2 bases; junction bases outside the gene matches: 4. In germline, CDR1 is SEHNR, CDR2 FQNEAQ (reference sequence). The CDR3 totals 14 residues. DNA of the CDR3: TGTGCCAGCAGCCCGAGGACTAGCGCCTACGAGCAGTACTTC. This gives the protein CASSPRTSAYEQYF.

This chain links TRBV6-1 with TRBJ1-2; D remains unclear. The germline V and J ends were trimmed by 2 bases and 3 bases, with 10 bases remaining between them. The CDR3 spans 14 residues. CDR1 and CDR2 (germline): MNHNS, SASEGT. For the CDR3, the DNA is TGTGCCAGCAGTGAAATTGTTAGGGACTATGGCTACACCTTC. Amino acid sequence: CASSEIVRDYGYTF.

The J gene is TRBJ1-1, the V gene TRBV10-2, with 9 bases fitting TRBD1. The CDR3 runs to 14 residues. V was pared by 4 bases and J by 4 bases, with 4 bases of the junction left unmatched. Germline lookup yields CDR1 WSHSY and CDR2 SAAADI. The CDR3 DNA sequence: TGCGCCAGCAGTGGGACAGGGGCCTTCACTGAAGCTTTCTTT. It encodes CASSGTGAFTEAFF.

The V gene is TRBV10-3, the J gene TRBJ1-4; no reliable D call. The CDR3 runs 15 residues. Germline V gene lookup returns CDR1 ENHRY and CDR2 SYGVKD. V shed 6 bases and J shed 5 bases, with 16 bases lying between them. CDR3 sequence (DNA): TGTGCCATCAGAAGGGAGGGCTCCTTAAATGAAAAACTGTTTTTT. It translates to CAIRREGSLNEKLFF.

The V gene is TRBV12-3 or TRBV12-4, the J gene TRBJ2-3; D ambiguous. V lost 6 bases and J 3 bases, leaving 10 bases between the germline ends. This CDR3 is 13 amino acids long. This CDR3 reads CASRGTGTDTQYF. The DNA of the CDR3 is TGTGCCAGCAGGGGAACCGGGACAGATACGCAGTATTTT.

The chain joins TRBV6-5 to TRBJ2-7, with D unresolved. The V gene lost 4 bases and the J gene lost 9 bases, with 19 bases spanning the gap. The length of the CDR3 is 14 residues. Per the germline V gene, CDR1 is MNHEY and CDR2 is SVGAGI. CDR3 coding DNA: TGTGCCAGCAGTTCGTTCGGATCGTTGGTAGGGCAGTACTTC. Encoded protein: CASSSFGSLVGQYF.

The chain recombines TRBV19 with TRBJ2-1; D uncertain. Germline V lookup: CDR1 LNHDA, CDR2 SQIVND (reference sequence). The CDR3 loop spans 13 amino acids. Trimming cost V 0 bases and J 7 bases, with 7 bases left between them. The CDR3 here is CASSIDPGNEQFF. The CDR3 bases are TGTGCCAGTAGTATAGATCCAGGTAATGAGCAGTTCTTC.

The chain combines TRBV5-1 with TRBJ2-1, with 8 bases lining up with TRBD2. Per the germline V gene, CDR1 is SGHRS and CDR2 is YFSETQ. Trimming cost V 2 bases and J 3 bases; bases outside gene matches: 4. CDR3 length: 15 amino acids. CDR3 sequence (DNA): TGCGCCAGCAGCTTACTAGCGGAGCGCTACAATGAGCAGTTCTTC. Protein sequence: CASSLLAERYNEQFF.

As DNA, the CDR3 is TGTGCCACCGGGACAGGGGCGGGTAATCAGCCCCAGCATTTT. Protein: CATGTGAGNQPQHF. V usage is TRBV6-5 and J usage is TRBJ1-5; TRBD1 matches at 10 bases. The germline V gene has CDR1 MNHEY and CDR2 SVGAGI. V lost 10 bases, J lost 4 bases, and 7 bases stayed unmatched. The CDR3 is 14 residues long.

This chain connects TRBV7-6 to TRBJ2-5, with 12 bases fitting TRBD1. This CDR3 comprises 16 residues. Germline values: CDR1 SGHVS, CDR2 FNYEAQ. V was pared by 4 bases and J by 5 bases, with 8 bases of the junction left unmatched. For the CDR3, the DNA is TGTGCCAGCAGCTATAGGGACAGGGGGCGAGGGGAGACCCAGTACTTC. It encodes CASSYRDRGRGETQYF.

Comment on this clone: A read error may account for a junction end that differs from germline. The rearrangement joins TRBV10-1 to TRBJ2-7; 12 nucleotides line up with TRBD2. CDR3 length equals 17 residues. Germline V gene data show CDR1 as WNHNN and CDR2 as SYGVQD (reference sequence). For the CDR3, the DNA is TGCGCCCGCAGTCGACTAGCGGGGGACGAGAGCTCCTACGAGCAGTACTTC. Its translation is CARSRLAGDESSYEQYF.

The CDR3 sequence: CASGRASGYTF. For the CDR3, the DNA is TGTGCCAGCGGCAGGGCGAGTGGCTACACCTTC. The J gene is TRBJ1-2, the V gene TRBV27, with a weak D call TRBD1 (5 bases). This CDR3 contains 11 residues. CDR1 and CDR2 from the germline V gene are MNHEY and SMNVEV (reference sequence). V shed 8 bases and J shed 7 bases, with 11 bases lying between them.

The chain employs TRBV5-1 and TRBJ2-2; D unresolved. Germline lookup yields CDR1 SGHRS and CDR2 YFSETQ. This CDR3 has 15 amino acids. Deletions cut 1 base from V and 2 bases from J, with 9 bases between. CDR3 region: CASSLSRTNTGELFF. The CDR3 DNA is TGCGCCAGCAGCTTGTCCCGAACAAACACCGGGGAGCTGTTTTTT.

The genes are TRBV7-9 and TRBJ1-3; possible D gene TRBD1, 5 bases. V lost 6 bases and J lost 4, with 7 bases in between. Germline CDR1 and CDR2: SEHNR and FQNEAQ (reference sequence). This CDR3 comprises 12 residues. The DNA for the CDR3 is TGTGCCAGCAGTCCAGGGGGAAACACCATATATTTT. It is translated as CASSPGGNTIYF.

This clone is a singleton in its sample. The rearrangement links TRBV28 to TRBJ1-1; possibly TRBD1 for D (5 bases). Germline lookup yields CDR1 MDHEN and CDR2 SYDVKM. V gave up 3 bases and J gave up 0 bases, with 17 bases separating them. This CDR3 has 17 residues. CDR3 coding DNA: TGTGCCAGCAGTTTGTTGGGGATCAGGGAAATGAACACTGAAGCTTTCTTT. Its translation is CASSLLGIREMNTEAFF.

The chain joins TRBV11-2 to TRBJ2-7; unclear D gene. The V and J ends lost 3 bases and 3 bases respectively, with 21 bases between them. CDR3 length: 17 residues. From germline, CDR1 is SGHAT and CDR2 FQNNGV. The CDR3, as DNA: TGTGCCAGCAGCTTGCTTCCTCTCCCCCCTTTCTTCTACGAGCAGTACTTC. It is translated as CASSLLPLPPFFYEQYF.

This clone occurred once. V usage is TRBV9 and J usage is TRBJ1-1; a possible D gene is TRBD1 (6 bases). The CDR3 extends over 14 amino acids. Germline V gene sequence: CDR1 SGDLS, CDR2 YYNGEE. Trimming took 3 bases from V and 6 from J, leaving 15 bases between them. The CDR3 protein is CASSGRDNSAEAFF. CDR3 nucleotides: TGTGCCAGCAGCGGACGGGACAATAGCGCTGAAGCTTTCTTT.

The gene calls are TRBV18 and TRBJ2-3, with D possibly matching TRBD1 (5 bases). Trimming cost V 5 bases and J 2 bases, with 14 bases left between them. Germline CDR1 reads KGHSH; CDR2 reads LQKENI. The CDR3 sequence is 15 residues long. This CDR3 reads CASSNRQGNTDTQYF. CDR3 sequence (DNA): TGTGCCAGCTCAAACCGGCAGGGAAACACAGATACGCAGTATTTT.

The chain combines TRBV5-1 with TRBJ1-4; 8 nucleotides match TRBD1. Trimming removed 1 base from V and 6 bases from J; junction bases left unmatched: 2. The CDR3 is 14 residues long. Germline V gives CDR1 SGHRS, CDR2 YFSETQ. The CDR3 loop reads CASSLQGADEKLFF. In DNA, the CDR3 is TGCGCCAGCAGCTTGCAGGGGGCGGATGAAAAACTGTTTTTT.

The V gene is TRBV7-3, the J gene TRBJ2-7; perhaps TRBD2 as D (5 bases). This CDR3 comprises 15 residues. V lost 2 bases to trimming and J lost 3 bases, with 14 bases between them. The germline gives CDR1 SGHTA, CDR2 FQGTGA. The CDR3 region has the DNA TGTGCCAGCAGCTTATTCGCGGGCCATGACTACGAGCAGTACTTC. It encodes CASSLFAGHDYEQYF. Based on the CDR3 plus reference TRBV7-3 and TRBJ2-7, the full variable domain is GAGVSQTPSNKVTEKGKYVELRCDPISGHTALYWYRQSLGQGPEFLIYFQGTGAADDSGLPNDRFFAVRPEGSVSTLKIQRTERGDSAVYLCASSLFAGHDYEQYFGPGTRLTVT.

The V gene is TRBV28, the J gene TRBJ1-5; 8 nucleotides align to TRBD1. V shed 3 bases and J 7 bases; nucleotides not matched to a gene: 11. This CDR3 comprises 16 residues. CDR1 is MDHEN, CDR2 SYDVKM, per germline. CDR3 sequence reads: CASSFRDRIGRQPQHF. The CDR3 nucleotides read TGTGCCAGCAGTTTTAGGGACAGGATAGGGAGGCAGCCCCAGCATTTT.